The sequence of this T cell receptor (beta chain) was determined in a study of technical replicates of blood from several donors. Germline CDR1 is LNHNV and CDR2 is YYDKDF (reference sequence). Trimming cost V 1 base and J 8 bases; bases outside gene matches: 5. The length of the CDR3 is 14 residues. Method: immunoSEQ multiplex PCR; TCRdb's copy keeps in-frame clones and lacks some. The sample yields tens of thousands of clones, about 94% seen once. The receptor's source is a human donor in good health. What was sequenced was T cells isolated from PBMCs. This chain connects TRBV15 to TRBJ2-1; 7 bases line up with TRBD1. This CDR3 is CATSRATGPDEQFF. CDR3 sequence (DNA): TGTGCCACCAGCAGAGCGACAGGGCCGGATGAGCAGTTCTTC.